Each of the 24 T cell receptor beta chains below was sequenced from the same sample in a study of CD8 T cells in Susac syndrome. Random-hexamer reverse transcription was applied to about 0.45 to 1 ug RNA. Via MiXCR, TCRdb re-called the immunoSEQ multiplex PCR reads, giving one row per CDR3 protein. The sample has 250,000 to 300,000 distinct CDR3 sequences; 75% to 85% are singletons. Sequencing used CD8+ T cells from PBMCs. The receptors were sampled from a human donor with multiple sclerosis.

The chain is built from TRBV28 and TRBJ2-7, with D perhaps TRBD1 or TRBD2 (7 bases each). This CDR3 spans 15 amino acids. V gave up 0 bases and J gave up 2 bases, with 11 bases separating them. The germline CDR1 and CDR2 sequences are MDHEN and SYDVKM. Written as DNA, the CDR3 is TGTGCCAGCAGTTTATGGCGGGGGACAGCCTACGAGCAGTACTTC. Translating it yields CASSLWRGTAYEQYF. Drawing the rest from reference TRBV28 and TRBJ2-7, the complete variable domain is DVKVTQSSRYLVKRTGEKVFLECVQDMDHENMFWYRQDPGLGLRLIYFSYDVKMKEKGDIPEGYSVSREKKERFSLILESASTNQTSMYLCASSLWRGTAYEQYFGPGTRLTVT.

The rearrangement uses TRBV25-1 and TRBJ2-7; 9 nucleotides align to TRBD2. Germline lookup yields CDR1 MGHDK and CDR2 SYGVNS. The CDR3 is 16 residues long. The V segment lost 5 bases and the J segment 1 base; nucleotides outside the gene matches: 9. CDR3 amino acids: CASSPGSTSGSYEQYF. In DNA form, the CDR3 reads TGTGCCAGCAGTCCTGGATCGACTAGCGGTTCCTACGAGCAGTACTTC.

This chain connects TRBV4-1 to TRBJ2-5; no reliable D call. CDR1 and CDR2 (germline): MGHRA, YSYEKL. There are 13 residues in the CDR3. V was cut by 6 bases and J by 3 bases, with 11 bases left in between. The CDR3 is CASSYDQEETQYF. The CDR3, as DNA: TGCGCCAGCAGTTACGACCAGGAAGAGACCCAGTACTTC.

This chain connects TRBV11-2 to TRBJ2-1; 10 nucleotides agree with TRBD2. V gave up 4 bases and J gave up 4 bases; unmatched junction bases: 7. CDR1 and CDR2 (germline): SGHAT, FQNNGV. The CDR3 extends over 16 amino acids. The CDR3 DNA reads as TGTGCCAGCAGCTACACCGGGACTAGCGAGTACAATGAGCAGTTCTTC. This sequence encodes CASSYTGTSEYNEQFF.

Concerning this clonotype: It is unclear where the CDR3 begins or ends on the DNA, so no DNA is shown, and the CDR3 is as TCRdb lists it. The chain has TRBV6-2 or TRBV6-3 and TRBJ1-5. The CDR3 length is 15 residues, termini included. CDR1 and CDR2 from the germline V gene are MNHEY and SVGEGT. The CDR3 sequence: CASSTSTGLNQPQHF.

The chain employs TRBV6-2 or TRBV6-3 and TRBJ2-3; D gene uncertain. CDR1 is MNHEY, CDR2 SVGEGT, per germline. There are 14 residues in the CDR3. Between the trimmed V and J ends, which lost 3 bases and 2 bases, there was a span of 9 bases. CDR3 amino acids: CASSYILFTDTQYF. CDR3 coding DNA: TGTGCCAGCAGTTATATCCTATTCACAGATACGCAGTATTTT.

V is TRBV5-4 and J is TRBJ2-5; 14 bases map to TRBD2. Per the germline V gene, CDR1 is SGHNT and CDR2 is YYREEE (reference sequence). This CDR3 has 16 amino acids. The V segment lost 0 bases and the J segment 10 bases; nucleotides outside the gene matches: 8. The CDR3 loop is CASSLVLRGLAGDQYF. CDR3 in DNA: TGTGCCAGCAGCTTGGTGTTAAGGGGACTAGCGGGAGACCAGTACTTC.

The J gene is TRBJ2-7, the V gene TRBV7-9, with 7 nucleotides matching TRBD2. Germline values: CDR1 SEHNR, CDR2 FQNEAQ (reference sequence). The CDR3 runs to 16 residues. The J segment lost 1 base and the V segment lost 7 bases, leaving 13 bases of the junction unmatched. The chain's CDR3 is CASTSTRDYRSYEQYF. CDR3 sequence (DNA): TGTGCCAGCACCTCAACCCGGGACTACCGGTCCTACGAGCAGTACTTC. Combining the CDR3 with reference TRBV7-9 and TRBJ2-7 gives the whole variable domain DTGVSQNPRHKITKRGQNVTFRCDPISEHNRLYWYRQTLGQGPEFLTYFQNEAQLEKSRLLSDRFSAERPKGSFSTLEIQRTEQGDSAMYLCASTSTRDYRSYEQYFGPGTRLTVT.

In its sample, this clonotype was seen a few times. The chain links TRBV14 to TRBJ2-1, with D tentatively TRBD2 (6 bases). V gave up 4 bases and J gave up 7 bases, with 14 bases separating them. Germline V gene sequence: CDR1 SGHDN, CDR2 FVKESK. This CDR3 region has 14 residues. The CDR3 is CASSPGLARNEQFF. CDR3 nucleotides: TGTGCCAGCAGCCCCGGGCTAGCGAGGAATGAGCAGTTCTTC.

The rearrangement joins TRBV29-1 to TRBJ1-6; 9 bases match TRBD1. V gave up 7 bases and J gave up 10 bases; unmatched junction bases: 5. The CDR3 length is 12 residues. Germline CDR1 reads SQVTM; CDR2 reads ANQGSEA. In DNA, the CDR3 is TGCAGCGGGGGGACAGGGAGATCACCCCTCCACTTT. Protein: CSGGTGRSPLHF. Full variable domain (missing parts from reference TRBV29-1 and TRBJ1-6): SAVISQKPSRDICQRGTSLTIQCQVDSQVTMMFWYRQQPGQSLTLIATANQGSEATYESGFVIDKFPISRPNLTFSTLTVSNMSPEDSSIYLCSGGTGRSPLHFGNGTRLTVT.

The rearrangement uses TRBV27 and TRBJ1-3; D not certain. This CDR3 spans 15 amino acids. The V gene lost 6 bases and the J gene lost 0 bases, with 12 bases spanning the gap. The V gene's germline CDR1 is MNHEY and CDR2 SMNVEV (reference sequence). The DNA of the CDR3 is TGTGCCAGCAGGACATTCAGCGACTCTGGAAACACCATATATTTT. Protein product: CASRTFSDSGNTIYF.

This rearrangement joins TRBV5-1 to TRBJ2-1; 8 positions match TRBD2. The CDR3 runs 16 residues. Germline V lookup: CDR1 SGHRS, CDR2 YFSETQ. The V and J ends lost 0 bases and 4 bases, in that order; junction bases with no gene match: 6. CDR3 residues: CASSLGGLGIYNEQFF. The CDR3 DNA sequence: TGCGCCAGCAGCTTGGGGGGACTAGGGATATACAATGAGCAGTTCTTC.

The chain combines TRBV6-5 with TRBJ2-1; no reliable D call. Per the germline V gene, CDR1 is MNHEY and CDR2 is SVGAGI. Trimming removed 0 bases at V and 2 bases at J, with 5 bases between. The CDR3 consists of 14 residues. CDR3 coding DNA: TGTGCCAGCAGTTACTCGAACACCTACAATGAGCAGTTCTTC. Amino acid sequence: CASSYSNTYNEQFF.

This sequence joins TRBV7-9 and TRBJ1-4, with a possible D match to TRBD1 (6 bases). V was pared by 4 bases and J by 3 bases, with 15 bases between. The CDR3 runs 16 residues. The germline V gene encodes CDR1 SEHNR and CDR2 FQNEAQ (reference sequence). The CDR3 sequence is CASSSRQEGSNEKLFF. The CDR3, as DNA: TGTGCCAGCAGCTCACGACAGGAGGGGTCTAATGAAAAACTGTTTTTT.

The V call is TRBV10-2, the J call TRBJ2-1, with D possibly being TRBD2 (6 bases). Germline CDR1 WSHSY, CDR2 SAAADI. V lost 6 bases and J lost 9, with 9 bases in between. The CDR3 length is 11 residues. CDR3 loop: CASRQAGEQFF. Here the CDR3 DNA reads TGCGCCAGCAGGCAAGCGGGTGAGCAGTTCTTC.

The CDR3 loop reads CASSLPGLAGVPSGELFF. The CDR3 bases are TGTGCCAGCAGCCTGCCGGGACTAGCGGGAGTACCCTCCGGGGAGCTGTTTTTT. The chain couples TRBV4-2 to TRBJ2-2; 14 positions agree with TRBD2. V shed 4 bases and J 6 bases; nucleotides not matched to a gene: 10. Germline V gene lookup returns CDR1 LGHNA and CDR2 YNFKEQ. The CDR3 spans 18 residues.

The genes are TRBV6-2 or TRBV6-3 and TRBJ2-1, with 9 nucleotides matching TRBD2. This CDR3 has 15 amino acids. Germline V CDR1 and CDR2: MNHEY, SVGEGT. The junction had 7 bases not matched to a gene; V was cut back by 1 base and J by 9 bases. The CDR3 DNA is TGTGCCAGCAGTTACTGGGCGGGAGGGCTTACTGAGCAGTTCTTC. This translates into CASSYWAGGLTEQFF.

The CDR3 is CASSRPIGLETYEQYF. As DNA, the CDR3 is TGTGCCAGTAGTCGACCCATCGGGCTTGAAACCTACGAGCAGTACTTC. J is TRBJ2-7 and V is TRBV19; D is unclear. This CDR3 spans 16 amino acids. The germline V gene has CDR1 LNHDA and CDR2 SQIVND (reference sequence). V lost 5 bases and J lost 2, with 19 bases in between. Using reference TRBV19 and TRBJ2-7 for the parts outside the CDR3, the full variable domain is DGGITQSPKYLFRKEGQNVTLSCEQNLNHDAMYWYRQDPGQGLRLIYYSQIVNDFQKGDIAEGYSVSREKKESFPLTVTSAQKNPTAFYLCASSRPIGLETYEQYFGPGTRLTVT.

The V gene is TRBV11-2, the J gene TRBJ2-1, with D perhaps matching TRBD1 (5 bases). This CDR3 comprises 17 residues. From germline, CDR1 is SGHAT and CDR2 FQNNGV. The ends were cut back, 2 bases at V and 0 bases at J, with 14 bases in the middle. The chain's CDR3 is CASSLSHRLSSYNEQFF. In nucleotides, the CDR3 is TGTGCCAGCAGCTTATCCCACAGGCTCAGCTCCTACAATGAGCAGTTCTTC. The variable domain in full, completed from reference TRBV11-2 and TRBJ2-1, reads EAGVAQSPRYKIIEKRQSVAFWCNPISGHATLYWYQQILGQGPKLLIQFQNNGVVDDSQLPKDRFSAERLKGVDSTLKIQPAKLEDSAVYLCASSLSHRLSSYNEQFFGPGTRLTVL.

In DNA, the CDR3 is TGTGCCACCAGTACCAACCTCGGACAGCTACCCCTCTTGCAGTACTTC. Protein product: CATSTNLGQLPLLQYF. The chain joins TRBV15 to TRBJ2-7, with D perhaps TRBD1 (6 bases). The CDR3 extends over 16 amino acids. Germline CDR1 reads LNHNV; CDR2 reads YYDKDF (reference sequence). V gave up 6 bases and J gave up 9 bases, with 27 bases separating them.

J is TRBJ1-5 and V is TRBV7-8; 7 nucleotides match TRBD1. The CDR3 contains 14 residues. Per the germline V gene, CDR1 is SGHVS and CDR2 is FQNEAQ. The junction had 7 bases not matched to a gene; V was cut back by 3 bases and J by 8 bases. The chain's CDR3 is CASSLAQGEEPQHF. The CDR3 region has the DNA TGTGCCAGCAGCTTGGCGCAGGGGGAAGAGCCCCAGCATTTT.

This clonotype has only one observation. Because it lacks the conserved phenylalanine or tryptophan at the end, this CDR3 is likely a read error. The chain combines TRBV28 with TRBJ2-1; D perhaps matches TRBD2 (5 bases). Germline V gene data show CDR1 as MDHEN and CDR2 as SYDVKM. V was cut by 5 bases and J by 0 bases, with 17 bases left in between. The CDR3 totals 17 residues. CDR3 sequence (DNA): TGTGCCAGCAGTCTCAACACCGGGGTTAGCTCCTACAATGAGCAGTTCCTC. It yields the protein CASSLNTGVSSYNEQFL.

The chain employs TRBV7-3 and TRBJ2-1; D perhaps matches TRBD2 (6 bases). CDR1 and CDR2 (germline): SGHTA, FQGTGA. The ends were cut back, 4 bases at V and 4 bases at J, with 14 bases in the middle. The CDR3 runs to 15 residues. The CDR3 sequence is CASSSDLGGYNEQFF. The CDR3 DNA sequence: TGTGCCAGCAGCTCGGACCTTGGAGGGTACAATGAGCAGTTCTTC.

This rearrangement joins TRBV10-3 to TRBJ2-7, with TRBD2 identical over 14 bases. The V gene end was trimmed by 6 bases and the J gene end by 0 bases; junction bases not matched to a gene: 7. The CDR3 covers 17 residues. Germline V gene data show CDR1 as ENHRY and CDR2 as SYGVKD. CDR3 protein: CAIRAGLAGGLSYEQYF. The CDR3 region has the DNA TGTGCCATCAGGGCAGGACTAGCGGGAGGACTCTCCTACGAGCAGTACTTC.